The present T cell receptor (beta chain) was sequenced within a study of cytomegalovirus exposure and HLA in healthy donors. Study results and caveats: The authors confirmed in vitro that a few CMV-associated chains were specific for CMV antigens. The investigators catalogued 160 or so TCR beta chains as cytomegalovirus-associated.

The PCR employed 60 Vbeta primers together with 13 Jbeta primers. Method: immunoSEQ multiplex PCR; TCRdb's copy keeps in-frame clones and lacks some. The sample holds 140,000 to 150,000 clones, 75% to 80% seen once. There are 13 residues in the CDR3. Germline V gives CDR1 MNHEY, CDR2 SVGAGI. V was cut by 5 bases and J by 6 bases, with 14 bases left in between. This clone was picked up one time. Its specificity is unknown. The V and J genes are TRBV6-5 and TRBJ2-7; D gene uncertain. The clonotype originates from a man aged 35 to 55 in good health and CMV-seropositive. Source material: PBMCs. The CDR3 sequence: CASSNLGHAEQYF. The CDR3 DNA reads as TGTGCCAGCAGTAATCTAGGTCACGCCGAGCAGTACTTC.